This TCR beta chain was identified in a study of cytomegalovirus exposure and HLA in healthy donors. CDR1 SGDLS and CDR2 YYNGEE come from the germline V gene. Trimming pared 0 bases from V and 5 bases from J, leaving 16 bases between. This CDR3 is built from 16 residues. The PCR had 60 Vbeta and 13 Jbeta primers. In the original workflow: An analysis performed later counted 74 million or so unique TCR beta chains (roughly 11 million of them shared). This table comes from immunoSEQ multiplex PCR, and its TCRdb copy is limited to in-frame clones, with some not included. V, J and clone size derive from that table, while D and trimming were established from the DNA sequence. The sample has approximately 300,000 clones; 80% are singletons.

The receptor's source is a girl aged 2 to 9 in good health and CMV-seronegative. Sequencing used PBMCs. The chain employs TRBV9 and TRBJ2-3; tentative D call: TRBD2 (6 bases). CDR3 sequence reads: CASSVGLVVARDTQYF. The CDR3 DNA reads TGTGCCAGCAGCGTAGGACTAGTGGTGGCGAGAGATACGCAGTATTTT.